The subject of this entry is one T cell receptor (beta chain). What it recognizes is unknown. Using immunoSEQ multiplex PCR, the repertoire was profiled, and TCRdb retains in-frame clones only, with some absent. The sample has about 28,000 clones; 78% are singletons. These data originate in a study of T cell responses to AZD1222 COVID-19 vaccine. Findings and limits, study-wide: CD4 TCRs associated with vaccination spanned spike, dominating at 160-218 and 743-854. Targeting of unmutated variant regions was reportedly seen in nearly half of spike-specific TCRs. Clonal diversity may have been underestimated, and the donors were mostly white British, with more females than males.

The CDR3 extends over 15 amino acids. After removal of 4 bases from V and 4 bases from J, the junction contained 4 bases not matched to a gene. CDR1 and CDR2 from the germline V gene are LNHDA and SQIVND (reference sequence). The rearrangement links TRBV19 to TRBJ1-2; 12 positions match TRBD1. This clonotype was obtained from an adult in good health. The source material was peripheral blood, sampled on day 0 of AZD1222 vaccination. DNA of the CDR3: TGTGCCAGTAGTAGGGACAGGGGGCTAGGCTATGGCTACACCTTC. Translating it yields CASSRDRGLGYGYTF.